The rows below give T cell receptor beta chains drawn from one sample of a study of blood T cell repertoires in COVID-19. Data came from immunoSEQ multiplex PCR; TCRdb stores just in-frame clones and leaves some out. The sample contains more than 100,000 clones, around 87% of which appear only once. Source material: peripheral blood. The source is a man in his sixties or seventies with active COVID-19. Both conserved end residues are part of each CDR3. Each record gives: J gene, D gene, clone size, V gene, CDR3 DNA, CDR3 protein. The D gene is left open where the match is weak. Size tells how often a clone was seen (once, few, many) or the class of an expanded clone, and some rows leave it out.

>TRBJ2-6|TRBD1|-|TRBV7-2
TGTGCCAGCAGCTACTACCGGGACAGGGTGACTGGGGCCAACGTCCTGACTTTC
CASSYYRDRVTGANVLTF
>TRBJ1-3|-|-|TRBV6-5
TGTGCCAGCAGTCCGCGGGCTCTCGGCGGAAACACCATATATTTT
CASSPRALGGNTIYF
>TRBJ1-3|-|-|TRBV3-1/TRBV3-2
TGTGCCAGCGCACTGGAGGGCCTCTCTGGAAACACCATATATTTT
CASALEGLSGNTIYF
>TRBJ2-4|TRBD2|-|TRBV28
TGTGCCAGCAGCTTAAGGGATACAGCGGGGGGTATGGACATTCAGTACTTC
CASSLRDTAGGMDIQYF
>TRBJ2-7|TRBD1|-|TRBV30
TGTGCCTGGACCCCGGACAGGGAAATCCACGAGCAGTACTTC
CAWTPDREIHEQYF
>TRBJ2-7|-|-|TRBV5-3
TGTGCCAGAAGCTTCGGGACTCCACACTTC
CARSFGTPHF
>TRBJ1-1|TRBD1|-|TRBV18
TGTGCCAGCTCATTGACAGGGACCACTGAAGCTTTCTTT
CASSLTGTTEAFF
>TRBJ2-7|-|once|TRBV19
TGTGCCAGTAGTATGAACAGGGTCGGGCCCGGCGGGAGCTACGAGCAGTACTTC
CASSMNRVGPGGSYEQYF
>TRBJ1-4|-|-|TRBV2
TGTGCCAGCAGTGAGGGGGCCATGGCTAATGAAAAACTGTTTTTT
CASSEGAMANEKLFF
>TRBJ1-5|TRBD1|-|TRBV10-2
TGCGCCAGCAGCTTACAGGGGAATCAGCCCCAGCATTTT
CASSLQGNQPQHF
>TRBJ2-7|-|-|TRBV28
TGTGCCAGCAGTCCCCCAGGGGCGGGGGCTTACGAGCAGTACTTC
CASSPPGAGAYEQYF
>TRBJ2-7|TRBD1|once|TRBV20-1
TGCAGTGCTAGTGCTATACAGGGGATTTCCTACGAGCAGTACTTC
CSASAIQGISYEQYF
>TRBJ2-5|TRBD1|-|TRBV29-1
TGCAGCGGCCGGACAGGGGAAGAGACCCAGTACTTC
CSGRTGEETQYF
>TRBJ2-1|TRBD2|-|TRBV5-1
TGCGCCAGCAGACTCCCGGGAGGGCCTTACAATGAGCAGTTCTTC
CASRLPGGPYNEQFF
>TRBJ1-1|TRBD1|once|TRBV28
TGTGCCAGCAGGGACAGGCGGGAACATTTAGCTTTCTTT
CASRDRREHLAFF
>TRBJ1-5|-|-|TRBV12-3/TRBV12-4
TGTGCCAGCAGCCGCGGGGCAGATCAGCCCCAGCATTTT
CASSRGADQPQHF
>TRBJ2-1|TRBD2|-|TRBV19
TGTGCCAGTAGTAAAAGCGGCGGGACGGGGGGGAATGAGCAGTTCTTC
CASSKSGGTGGNEQFF
>TRBJ2-5|-|-|TRBV7-3
TGTGCCAGCAGTCAGCAGCTGGAGGGGACCCAGTACTTC
CASSQQLEGTQYF
>TRBJ2-1|TRBD2|-|TRBV27
TGTGCCAGCAGTTTCCAAGCCGGGACTAGCCCTTTAGGGCAGTTCTTC
CASSFQAGTSPLGQFF
>TRBJ2-3|TRBD1|-|TRBV6-1
TGTGCCAGCAGTGACCAATTGGGGCAGGGGGCAAATACGCAGTATTTT
CASSDQLGQGANTQYF
>TRBJ2-6|-|-|TRBV12-2
TGTGCAAGTCGCCTAGCCTCGGGACAGCCCCTCTCTGGGGCCAACGTCCTGACTTTC
CASRLASGQPLSGANVLTF
>TRBJ2-7|TRBD2|once|TRBV5-1
TGCGCCAGCAGCTTTAATGCCGCCGGGACTAGCGGGAAGTACTACGAGCAGTACTTC
CASSFNAAGTSGKYYEQYF
>TRBJ2-5|TRBD1|once|TRBV7-9
TGTGCCAGCAGCTTAGCGACGACAGGGCGGTACCAAGAGACCCAGTACTTC
CASSLATTGRYQETQYF
>TRBJ2-7|TRBD1|-|TRBV9
TGTGCCAGCAGCTACGGGACAGGTCCTTCCTACGAGCAGTACTTC
CASSYGTGPSYEQYF
>TRBJ2-1|TRBD1|-|TRBV12-5
TGTGCTAGTGGTTTGGGGACAGGGTCCTACAATGAGCAGTTCTTC
CASGLGTGSYNEQFF
>TRBJ1-1|-|-|TRBV7-2
TGTGCCAGCAGCTTAGACAGGAACACTGAAGCTTTCTTT
CASSLDRNTEAFF